A selection of T cell receptor beta chains follows, all from one sample in a study of T and B cells in COVID-19 patients. TCRdb itself ran the multiplex PCR reads through MiXCR, one entry per CDR3 protein. The table has over 4,000 distinct CDR3 sequences, roughly 29% seen once. Sequencing was carried out using blood. These receptors were obtained from a human donor with active COVID-19. CDR3s leave out the opening cysteine and the closing phenylalanine or tryptophan. Fields, in order: V gene, CDR3 protein.

TRBV4-3 | ASSPGGVKTGELF
TRBV29-1 | SVARDRGIVTQY
TRBV13 | ASSPGLAPANEQF
TRBV19 | ASSIGDRVKSGANVLT
TRBV6-1 | ASKQTRNTEAF
TRBV7-6 | ASSLPQGAEETQY
TRBV12-3/TRBV12-4 | ASRSGTDEYGYT
TRBV19 | ASSIAGSETQY
TRBV19 | ASSTRDRGYTGELF
TRBV6-4 | ASSDSSGRGTDTQY
TRBV15 | ATSRTSGATYNEQF
TRBV24-1 | ATSEDRFETQY
TRBV6-5 | ATKETSGTDTQY
TRBV5-4 | ASSLAGGSTEAF
TRBV5-1 | ASKGEYEQY
TRBV12-3/TRBV12-4 | ASSTDGVWSPLH
TRBV5-1 | ASSLRTGITDTQY
TRBV6-6 | ASTGRGSYNEQF
TRBV27 | ASSYLTSGVSDTQY
TRBV15 | ATAHEPPLYTQY
TRBV7-9 | ASSLDQGYGYT
TRBV6-4 | ASSDSNGANTEAF
TRBV7-2 | ASSLAGGGYEQY
TRBV5-1 | ASSGGQGADYGYT
TRBV18 | ASSPQEGKLF
TRBV4-2 | ASSQAGTGYT
TRBV5-5 | ASSSRGYTDTQY
TRBV6-2/TRBV6-3 | ASRTTNQPQH
TRBV12-5 | ASGSGTTSTDTQY
TRBV4-3 | ASRPMRGNNEQF
TRBV10-3 | AITQDSFGELF
TRBV19 | ASSKFLLNTEAF
TRBV11-1 | ASSPSGTSGRGYNEQF
TRBV7-6 | ASSLQGYEQY
TRBV4-2 | ASSQTDRGREKLF
TRBV11-2 | ASSLKSSGETQY
TRBV12-3/TRBV12-4 | ASGLYLGEGNTGELF
TRBV7-2 | ASSLVSGGARELF
TRBV7-2 | ASSVLVGGTDTQY
TRBV12-3/TRBV12-4 | ASSPSDQTQY
TRBV6-1 | ASSEATGAPKRYGYT
TRBV20-1 | SASLPSGISEGTQY
TRBV10-3 | AINPTGAGETQY
TRBV19 | ASSIEGGKEQY
TRBV20-1 | SAATVKREGHLDEQF
TRBV19 | ASTRTSGGGTDTQY
TRBV10-3 | AISEGGRATDTQY
TRBV19 | ASTYSGVYNEQF
TRBV4-3 | ASSQDSTGSYEQY
TRBV15 | ATSRGGAAEAF
TRBV6-2/TRBV6-3 | ASRGQLNTEAF
TRBV9 | ASSGTSWGGSGEQF
TRBV20-1 | SAPTGYGYT
TRBV12-3/TRBV12-4 | ASRKETGAWEKLF
TRBV20-1 | SARQGTDTQY
TRBV9 | ASSAYTDTQY
TRBV12-3/TRBV12-4 | ASSLDGTSGRGPF